This T cell receptor beta chain appears in the sequencing data of a study of cytomegalovirus exposure and HLA in healthy donors. Study-level findings and limits: In an earlier analysis, in about 530 donors, most V segments appeared productive either ~90% or ~30% of the time. What was likely a sequencing artifact was a cluster of highly shared sequence variants. TCR beta sequences reportedly predicted most subjects' HLA-A and HLA-B alleles accurately.

A remark on this clone: What it recognizes is unknown.

The PCR had 60 Vbeta and 13 Jbeta primers. Libraries were prepared by immunoSEQ multiplex PCR; TCRdb keeps only in-frame clonotypes and omits some of them. The sample carries about 120,000 clones, over 60% recorded once. Germline V CDR1 and CDR2: SGHDT, YYEEEE. Trimming removed 4 bases at V and 0 bases at J, with 19 bases between. The length of the CDR3 is 17 residues. The V call is TRBV5-6, the J call TRBJ1-1, with no clear D. Sequencing was carried out using PBMCs. The receptor comes from a female donor in good health and CMV-seronegative. The CDR3 sequence: CASSLISEGIMNTEAFF. The CDR3 DNA sequence: TGTGCCAGCAGCCTAATATCAGAGGGTATCATGAACACTGAAGCTTTCTTT.